The rows below give T cell receptor beta chains drawn from one sample of a study of breast tumors, draining lymph nodes, adjacent tissues. TCRdb reprocessed the multiplex PCR reads via MiXCR and lists one record per CDR3 protein. The sample carries approximately 150,000 distinct CDR3 sequences, less than 35% recorded once. The specimen sequenced was axillary lymph node tissue. The receptor set was obtained from a female donor with breast cancer. Some clones in this sample may be carry-over from other donors' samples. The CDR3 runs from the conserved cysteine through the conserved F or W. The order of the fields is V gene, J gene, clone size, D gene, CDR3 protein, CDR3 DNA. The D gene is left open where the match is weak. Clone sizes are given selectively: once, few, many, or a class where the clone is expanded.

v_call: TRBV27
j_call: TRBJ2-1
clone_size: .
d_call: TRBD2
cdr3_aa: CASSWLAGGPSSYNEQFF
cdr3_nt: TGTGCCAGCAGTTGGCTAGCGGGGGGCCCCAGCTCCTACAATGAGCAGTTCTTC

v_call: TRBV5-5
j_call: TRBJ2-1
clone_size: many
d_call: .
cdr3_aa: CASSRGGGGQEQFF
cdr3_nt: TGTGCCAGCAGCAGGGGCGGAGGGGGCCAGGAGCAGTTCTTC

v_call: TRBV7-2
j_call: TRBJ2-4
clone_size: many
d_call: TRBD2
cdr3_aa: CASSLRREGRAKNIQYF
cdr3_nt: TGTGCCAGCAGCTTACGGCGGGAAGGGAGGGCGAAAAACATTCAGTACTTC

v_call: TRBV20-1
j_call: TRBJ2-6
clone_size: many
d_call: TRBD2
cdr3_aa: CSATAGLGSSGANVLTF
cdr3_nt: TGCAGTGCTACCGCGGGACTAGGGAGCTCTGGGGCCAACGTCCTGACTTTC

v_call: TRBV3-1
j_call: TRBJ2-6
clone_size: .
d_call: .
cdr3_aa: CASSQESGATGANVLTF
cdr3_nt: TGTGCCAGCAGCCAAGAATCCGGGGCCACCGGGGCCAACGTCCTGACTTTC

v_call: TRBV18
j_call: TRBJ2-2
clone_size: few
d_call: TRBD2
cdr3_aa: CASSPRESGGTNTGELFF
cdr3_nt: TGTGCCAGCTCACCGAGAGAAAGCGGGGGGACGAACACCGGGGAGCTGTTTTTT

v_call: TRBV5-1
j_call: TRBJ2-7
clone_size: .
d_call: .
cdr3_aa: CASSYGASEQYF
cdr3_nt: TGCGCCAGCAGCTATGGGGCGAGCGAGCAGTACTTC

v_call: TRBV19
j_call: TRBJ2-1
clone_size: many
d_call: .
cdr3_aa: CASSPRDGSYNEQFF
cdr3_nt: TGTGCCAGTAGTCCACGGGACGGATCCTACAATGAGCAGTTCTTC

v_call: TRBV12-3/TRBV12-4
j_call: TRBJ1-6
clone_size: many
d_call: .
cdr3_aa: CASRGDPDSPLHF
cdr3_nt: TGTGCCAGCAGGGGGGATCCGGATTCACCCCTCCACTTT

v_call: TRBV18
j_call: TRBJ2-1
clone_size: many
d_call: TRBD1
cdr3_aa: CASSHGQGSYNEQFF
cdr3_nt: TGTGCCAGCTCACATGGACAGGGCTCCTACAATGAGCAGTTCTTC

v_call: TRBV25-1
j_call: TRBJ2-2
clone_size: many
d_call: .
cdr3_aa: CASSEGTSNTGELFF
cdr3_nt: TGTGCCAGCAGTGAAGGGACATCCAACACCGGGGAGCTGTTTTTT

v_call: TRBV11-2
j_call: TRBJ2-5
clone_size: many
d_call: TRBD2
cdr3_aa: CASSLVSRGRGETQYF
cdr3_nt: TGTGCCAGCAGCTTAGTTTCGCGGGGGAGAGGGGAGACCCAGTACTTC

v_call: TRBV19
j_call: TRBJ1-5
clone_size: many
d_call: TRBD1
cdr3_aa: CASSQGANQPQHF
cdr3_nt: TGTGCCAGTAGTCAGGGGGCAAATCAGCCCCAGCATTTT

v_call: TRBV9
j_call: TRBJ1-1
clone_size: .
d_call: .
cdr3_aa: CASSVVVGGTEAFF
cdr3_nt: TGTGCCAGCAGCGTAGTTGTTGGAGGGACTGAAGCTTTCTTT

v_call: TRBV20-1
j_call: TRBJ1-4
clone_size: .
d_call: .
cdr3_aa: CSALGRSLDEKLFF
cdr3_nt: TGCAGTGCTCTAGGCCGCAGCCTAGATGAAAAACTGTTTTTT

v_call: TRBV2
j_call: TRBJ1-6
clone_size: .
d_call: TRBD1
cdr3_aa: CASRQTGGDNSPLHF
cdr3_nt: TGTGCCAGCAGGCAGACAGGGGGGGATAATTCACCCCTCCACTTT

v_call: TRBV7-2
j_call: TRBJ1-5
clone_size: .
d_call: .
cdr3_aa: CASSPRVNQPQHF
cdr3_nt: TGTGCCAGCAGCCCCAGGGTCAATCAGCCCCAGCATTTT

v_call: TRBV6-8
j_call: TRBJ1-6
clone_size: .
d_call: .
cdr3_aa: CASSHGVKSEYNSPLHF
cdr3_nt: TGTGCCAGCAGTCACGGGGTGAAATCGGAGTATAATTCACCCCTCCACTTT

v_call: TRBV6-1
j_call: TRBJ2-4
clone_size: .
d_call: .
cdr3_aa: CASSRIAKNIQYF
cdr3_nt: TGTGCCAGCAGTAGGATAGCCAAAAACATTCAGTACTTC

v_call: TRBV19
j_call: TRBJ1-1
clone_size: few
d_call: TRBD1
cdr3_aa: CASSRQGQVNTEAFF
cdr3_nt: TGTGCCAGTAGCCGGCAGGGACAGGTGAACACTGAAGCTTTCTTT

v_call: TRBV3-1
j_call: TRBJ2-3
clone_size: .
d_call: .
cdr3_aa: CASSQDSDSTDTQYF
cdr3_nt: TGTGCCAGCAGCCAAGACTCGGACAGCACAGATACGCAGTATTTT

v_call: TRBV11-2
j_call: TRBJ2-5
clone_size: .
d_call: TRBD2
cdr3_aa: CASSNLAGGYQETQYF
cdr3_nt: TGTGCCAGCAGCAACCTAGCGGGGGGCTACCAAGAGACCCAGTACTTC

v_call: TRBV2
j_call: TRBJ1-2
clone_size: many
d_call: .
cdr3_aa: CARGRGVASYGYTF
cdr3_nt: TGTGCACGGGGGCGGGGGGTGGCATCCTATGGCTACACCTTC

v_call: TRBV3-1
j_call: TRBJ2-5
clone_size: many
d_call: .
cdr3_aa: CASRQKSETQYF
cdr3_nt: TGTGCCAGCAGGCAAAAATCGGAGACCCAGTACTTC

v_call: TRBV9
j_call: TRBJ2-3
clone_size: .
d_call: .
cdr3_aa: CASSVGIGTGGNTDTQYF
cdr3_nt: TGTGCCAGCAGCGTAGGTATCGGTACAGGAGGAAACACAGATACGCAGTATTTT

v_call: TRBV9
j_call: TRBJ1-2
clone_size: many
d_call: .
cdr3_aa: CASSVSGRNGYTF
cdr3_nt: TGTGCCAGCAGCGTATCGGGACGAAATGGCTACACCTTC

v_call: TRBV7-9
j_call: TRBJ2-5
clone_size: medium-sized
d_call: .
cdr3_aa: CASSDNQETQYF
cdr3_nt: TGTGCCAGCAGCGACAACCAAGAGACCCAGTACTTC

v_call: TRBV20-1
j_call: TRBJ1-2
clone_size: many
d_call: .
cdr3_aa: CSASYRFPGYTF
cdr3_nt: TGCAGTGCGTCCTACAGGTTCCCTGGCTACACCTTC

v_call: TRBV2
j_call: TRBJ1-4
clone_size: many
d_call: TRBD1
cdr3_aa: CASSDWGTANEKLFF
cdr3_nt: TGTGCCAGCAGTGATTGGGGGACAGCTAATGAAAAACTGTTTTTT

v_call: TRBV7-2
j_call: TRBJ2-2
clone_size: many
d_call: .
cdr3_aa: CASSLWQQTNTGELFF
cdr3_nt: TGTGCCAGCAGCTTATGGCAGCAAACGAACACCGGGGAGCTGTTTTTT

v_call: TRBV15
j_call: TRBJ2-1
clone_size: many
d_call: .
cdr3_aa: CATSGKIDSYNEQFF
cdr3_nt: TGTGCCACCAGCGGAAAAATAGACAGCTACAATGAGCAGTTCTTC

v_call: TRBV10-3
j_call: TRBJ2-2
clone_size: many
d_call: TRBD2
cdr3_aa: CAISELGSGDNSGELFF
cdr3_nt: TGTGCCATCAGTGAGTTGGGTAGCGGGGACAACTCCGGGGAGCTGTTTTTT

v_call: TRBV24-1
j_call: TRBJ2-3
clone_size: .
d_call: .
cdr3_aa: CATSDRDSTDTQYF
cdr3_nt: TGCGCCACCAGTGATCGGGACAGCACAGATACGCAGTATTTT

v_call: TRBV5-1
j_call: TRBJ2-1
clone_size: .
d_call: TRBD2
cdr3_aa: CASSWGLAGASSSYNEQFF
cdr3_nt: TGCGCCAGCAGCTGGGGACTAGCGGGGGCCTCGAGCTCCTACAATGAGCAGTTCTTC

v_call: TRBV6-5
j_call: TRBJ2-7
clone_size: many
d_call: .
cdr3_aa: CASSYDAGSDYEQYF
cdr3_nt: TGTGCCAGCAGTTACGATGCAGGGTCGGACTACGAGCAGTACTTC

v_call: TRBV27
j_call: TRBJ1-6
clone_size: many
d_call: .
cdr3_aa: CASTIQGSASPLHF
cdr3_nt: TGTGCCAGCACAATACAGGGTTCGGCTTCACCCCTCCACTTT

v_call: TRBV7-2
j_call: TRBJ2-6
clone_size: many
d_call: TRBD2
cdr3_aa: CASSLIAGAHSGANVLTF
cdr3_nt: TGTGCCAGCAGCTTAATAGCGGGGGCCCACTCTGGGGCCAACGTCCTGACTTTC

v_call: TRBV10-3
j_call: TRBJ1-6
clone_size: many
d_call: .
cdr3_aa: CAISEVGSPLHF
cdr3_nt: TGTGCCATCAGTGAAGTTGGCTCACCCCTCCACTTT

v_call: TRBV10-3
j_call: TRBJ2-4
clone_size: few
d_call: TRBD1
cdr3_aa: CAISELWTGQKNIQYF
cdr3_nt: TGTGCCATCAGTGAACTTTGGACAGGACAAAAAAACATTCAGTACTTC

v_call: TRBV10-3
j_call: TRBJ2-7
clone_size: many
d_call: .
cdr3_aa: CAISERTTYEQYF
cdr3_nt: TGTGCCATCAGTGAACGGACAACCTACGAGCAGTACTTC

v_call: TRBV6-6
j_call: TRBJ1-4
clone_size: .
d_call: .
cdr3_aa: CASSGGGATNEKLFF
cdr3_nt: TGTGCCAGCAGTGGCGGGGGGGCAACTAATGAAAAACTGTTTTTT

v_call: TRBV6-1
j_call: TRBJ2-2
clone_size: many
d_call: .
cdr3_aa: CASSDSINTGELFF
cdr3_nt: TGTGCCAGCAGTGATAGCATCAACACCGGGGAGCTGTTTTTT

v_call: TRBV6-2/TRBV6-3
j_call: TRBJ1-5
clone_size: many
d_call: .
cdr3_aa: CASIPHRKMGNQPQHF
cdr3_nt: TGTGCCAGCATACCGCACAGAAAGATGGGCAATCAGCCCCAGCATTTT

v_call: TRBV5-1
j_call: TRBJ2-7
clone_size: many
d_call: .
cdr3_aa: CASRVGQDYEQYF
cdr3_nt: TGCGCCAGCAGGGTAGGGCAGGACTACGAGCAGTACTTC

v_call: TRBV19
j_call: TRBJ1-5
clone_size: many
d_call: TRBD1
cdr3_aa: CASSASSARRDRNQPQHF
cdr3_nt: TGTGCCAGTAGTGCGTCAAGTGCTCGGCGGGACAGGAATCAGCCCCAGCATTTT

v_call: TRBV20-1
j_call: TRBJ1-3
clone_size: many
d_call: .
cdr3_aa: CSARDGGTTGNTIYF
cdr3_nt: TGCAGTGCTAGAGATGGAGGGACAACTGGAAACACCATATATTTT

v_call: TRBV7-7
j_call: TRBJ1-2
clone_size: .
d_call: .
cdr3_aa: CASSSDQTYGYTF
cdr3_nt: TGTGCTAGCAGCTCCGACCAAACCTATGGCTACACCTTC

v_call: TRBV5-8
j_call: TRBJ2-7
clone_size: many
d_call: .
cdr3_aa: CASSLDYLEQYF
cdr3_nt: TGTGCCAGCAGCTTGGACTATCTCGAGCAGTACTTC

v_call: TRBV7-3
j_call: TRBJ2-5
clone_size: .
d_call: .
cdr3_aa: CASSFYICSATVSSGGQETQYF
cdr3_nt: .

v_call: TRBV7-6
j_call: TRBJ2-3
clone_size: .
d_call: TRBD2
cdr3_aa: CASRWTSGNTDTQYF
cdr3_nt: TGTGCCAGCAGATGGACTAGCGGAAACACAGATACGCAGTATTTT

v_call: TRBV2
j_call: TRBJ2-1
clone_size: .
d_call: TRBD2
cdr3_aa: CASSTTGTSGGLYNEQFF
cdr3_nt: TGTGCCAGCAGCACAACCGGGACTAGCGGGGGGCTTTACAATGAGCAGTTCTTC

v_call: TRBV6-2/TRBV6-3
j_call: TRBJ2-3
clone_size: many
d_call: .
cdr3_aa: CASSYRGVGGGTDTQYF
cdr3_nt: TGTGCCAGCAGTTACAGGGGCGTCGGGGGCGGCACAGATACGCAGTATTTT

v_call: TRBV5-1
j_call: TRBJ1-1
clone_size: many
d_call: .
cdr3_aa: CASSADTATEAFF
cdr3_nt: TGCGCCAGCAGCGCGGACACGGCCACTGAAGCTTTCTTT

v_call: TRBV5-6
j_call: TRBJ1-6
clone_size: many
d_call: .
cdr3_aa: CASSFGRSYNSPLHF
cdr3_nt: TGTGCCAGCAGCTTCGGTCGTAGTTACAATTCACCCCTCCACTTT

v_call: TRBV6-6
j_call: TRBJ2-1
clone_size: many
d_call: .
cdr3_aa: CASSQIPGRGAEQFF
cdr3_nt: TGTGCCAGCAGTCAAATCCCCGGGAGAGGGGCTGAGCAGTTCTTC